The source of this T cell receptor beta chain is a study of beta chain features in type 1 diabetes. General study results and limits: Across all four CD4+ subsets, people with type 1 diabetes showed modestly shorter TCRB CDR3s.

The isolated RNA, all of it, was reverse transcribed, so expressed TCRB transcripts were what got sequenced. Generated by immunoSEQ multiplex PCR, the TCRdb table keeps only in-frame clones and is missing some. The table lists 300,000 or so clones, around an eighth of them singletons. Per germline, CDR1 LNHDA and CDR2 SQIVND (reference sequence). V was shortened by 8 bases and J by 0 bases, with 11 bases between the two germline ends. This CDR3 has 15 amino acids. Markers CD45RO/CCR7/CD25/CD127/CD95/CD27 served to sort CD4+ naive, central memory, regulatory and stem cell-like memory cells. This clone was seen a few times. As yet, its antigen is unknown.

The sequenced sample was naive CD4+ T cells from blood. V is TRBV19 and J is TRBJ2-6, with TRBD2 as a possible D gene (6 bases). The TCR originated in a man in his thirties or forties with type 1 diabetes. CDR3 DNA sequence: TGTGCCAGTTCAACGGAGGGCTCTGGGGCCAACGTCCTGACTTTC. Its protein product is CASSTEGSGANVLTF.